Listed here are 8 T cell receptor beta chains from one sample, sequenced in a study of blood T cell repertoires in COVID-19. Profiling relied on immunoSEQ multiplex PCR, and the TCRdb table lists in-frame clones only, not all of them. This sample has fewer than 200,000 clones; approximately 85% occur once, and the top ten carry approximately 1.2%. Sequenced sample: peripheral blood. The receptor set was obtained from a man aged 60 to 75 who had recovered from COVID-19.

The chain carries TRBV7-8 and TRBJ2-2; weak D call: TRBD2 (8 bases). The CDR3 sequence is 16 residues long. Germline lookup yields CDR1 SGHVS and CDR2 FQNEAQ. V was pared by 6 bases and J by 3 bases, with 17 bases between. CDR3 region: CASSSGGGAHTGELFF. CDR3 sequence (DNA): TGTGCCAGCAGTTCGGGAGGGGGCGCGCACACCGGGGAGCTGTTTTTT.

The chain links TRBV18 to TRBJ1-6; D may be TRBD1 (5 bases). Germline CDR1 is KGHSH and CDR2 is LQKENI. The germline V and J ends were trimmed by 2 bases and 2 bases, with 13 bases remaining between them. The CDR3 has 17 residues. The CDR3, as DNA: TGTGCCAGCTCACCAAGAGGCCAGGGTCCCTATAATTCACCCCTCCACTTT. It translates to CASSPRGQGPYNSPLHF.

V usage is TRBV27 and J usage is TRBJ1-4, with D maybe TRBD1 (6 bases). Germline CDR1 and CDR2: MNHEY and SMNVEV (reference sequence). The V gene lost 6 bases and the J gene lost 8 bases, with 16 bases spanning the gap. The CDR3 contains 14 residues. The CDR3 sequence: CASSTRGYPEKLFF. The CDR3 DNA reads TGTGCCAGCAGCACGAGGGGGTACCCGGAAAAACTGTTTTTT. The full variable domain, with the rest looked up from reference TRBV27 and TRBJ1-4, is EAQVTQNPRYLITVTGKKLTVTCSQNMNHEYMSWYRQDPGLGLRQIYYSMNVEVTDKGDVPEGYKVSRKEKRNFPLILESPSPNQTSLYFCASSTRGYPEKLFFGSGTQLSVL.

CDR3 nucleotide sequence: TGTGCCAGCAGCCGGTACAATGAGCAGTTCTTC. It translates to CASSRYNEQFF. This chain links TRBV13 with TRBJ2-1; unclear D gene. CDR1 PRHDT and CDR2 FYEKMQ come from the germline V gene (reference sequence). The CDR3 extends over 11 amino acids. The V gene lost 5 bases and the J gene lost 4 bases, with 3 bases spanning the gap.

The table lists this clone with a few counts. CDR3 residues: CASSLYVGTVNTEAFF. For the CDR3, the DNA is TGTGCCAGCAGCTTATATGTAGGGACAGTGAACACTGAAGCTTTCTTT. This chain connects TRBV7-9 to TRBJ1-1, with 7 positions matching TRBD1. This CDR3 has 16 residues. Germline V lookup: CDR1 SEHNR, CDR2 FQNEAQ (reference sequence). V was clipped by 2 bases and J by 0 bases; unmatched bases: 6.

This clone showed up just a few times. V and J are TRBV10-2 and TRBJ2-2, with 13 bases aligning to TRBD2. V was clipped by 6 bases and J by 5 bases; unmatched bases: 3. CDR1 and CDR2 from the germline V gene are WSHSY and SAAADI. This CDR3 is built from 15 residues. CDR3 sequence: CASRTSGGGTGELFF. The CDR3 DNA follows: TGCGCCAGCAGAACTAGCGGGGGGGGTACCGGGGAGCTGTTTTTT.

This rearrangement joins TRBV3-1 (or the pseudogene TRBV3-2) to TRBJ1-5; D is perhaps TRBD1 (5 bases). The germline V gene has CDR1 LGHDT and CDR2 YNNKEL (reference sequence). V was trimmed by 3 bases and J by 5 bases, leaving 5 bases between them. The CDR3 covers 12 residues. As DNA, the CDR3 is TGTGCCAGCAGCCAGACAGATCAGCCCCAGCATTTT. Amino acids: CASSQTDQPQHF.

This sequence joins TRBV14 and TRBJ1-4; unclear D gene. This CDR3 spans 14 amino acids. Germline lookup yields CDR1 SGHDN and CDR2 FVKESK. The V end lost 1 base, the J end lost 5 bases, and 8 bases lay between the germline ends. The CDR3 is CASSQVAGNEKLFF. CDR3 coding DNA: TGTGCCAGCAGCCAAGTTGCCGGGAATGAAAAACTGTTTTTT.